What follows is one T cell receptor (beta chain) and its context. What it binds is not known. The source of the sample is a study of tumor-infiltrating lymphocytes in primary liver carcinoma. Regarding the study as a whole: Tumors significantly exceeded blood in top-250-clone fraction (p = 0.039).

V was clipped by 7 bases and J by 4 bases; unmatched bases: 12. Germline V gene lookup returns CDR1 MDHEN and CDR2 SYDVKM. The length of the CDR3 is 16 residues. A constant-region primer primed TCR beta cDNA synthesis from 450 to 550 ng of total RNA. It was through three nested multiplex PCR rounds of slightly modified ARM-PCR that TCR beta libraries arose. Use of TRBV1-TRBV30 forward primers with a C-beta reverse primer characterized the first two PCR rounds, which lasted around 10 cycles each. Each CDR3 protein gets one entry after TCRdb re-called the multiplex PCR reads with MiXCR. There are approximately 73,000 distinct CDR3 sequences in the sample; 71% occur only once, and about 13% lies in the top ten. Starting material for RNA and DNA co-extraction consisted of about 17-30 mg of unsorted bulk tissue. Surgeons treated the primary liver carcinoma of the patients by surgical resection. The patients lived with chronic HBV infection and had not yet received any treatment.

This receptor was obtained from an older woman with primary liver carcinoma and hepatitis B virus infection. The chain uses TRBV28 and TRBJ2-1, with 8 bases identical to TRBD2. Input material: liver tumor tissue from sampling region 4. The subset here: tumor region T4, right-lateral pole. In nucleotides, the CDR3 is TGTGCCAGCAATGCGAACCGGGCGGGGGGATACAATGAGCAGTTCTTC. Translating it yields CASNANRAGGYNEQFF.